Listed below are T cell receptor beta chains from one sample, sequenced in a study of cytomegalovirus exposure and HLA in healthy donors. Assay: immunoSEQ multiplex PCR; the TCRdb copy retains only in-frame clones and omits some. The repertoire holds 150,000 or so clones, 60% to 80% seen once, with 0.5% to 0.85% in the top ten. The sample comprised PBMCs. The receptors derive from a male donor in good health and CMV-seronegative. Both conserved end residues are part of each CDR3. The order of the fields is D gene, V gene, J gene, clone size, CDR3 DNA, CDR3 protein. The D gene is left open where the match is weak. Not every row has a clone size; where given, it reads once, few, many or a size class.

d_gene: TRBD1
v_gene: TRBV2
j_gene: TRBJ1-5
abundance: .
CDR3nt: TGTGCCAGCAATGACAGGGGGAATCAGCCCCAGCATTTT
CDR3aa: CASNDRGNQPQHF

d_gene: .
v_gene: TRBV4-2
j_gene: TRBJ2-2
abundance: .
CDR3nt: TGTGCCAGCAGCCAAGAGGCAGAGGACACCGGGGAGCTGTTTTTT
CDR3aa: CASSQEAEDTGELFF

d_gene: .
v_gene: TRBV20-1
j_gene: TRBJ1-5
abundance: .
CDR3nt: TGCAGTGCTAGAGCAGGAGGGGCCCAGCATTTT
CDR3aa: CSARAGGAQHF

d_gene: TRBD1
v_gene: TRBV6-6
j_gene: TRBJ1-5
abundance: once
CDR3nt: TGTGCCAGCAGCCAACTTGGGACAGGGGGAGGTCAGCCCCAGCATTTT
CDR3aa: CASSQLGTGGGQPQHF

d_gene: .
v_gene: TRBV27
j_gene: TRBJ2-1
abundance: .
CDR3nt: TGTGCCAGCAGTTTTCCCCTGTCCAATGAGCAGTTCTTC
CDR3aa: CASSFPLSNEQFF

d_gene: TRBD1
v_gene: TRBV7-6
j_gene: TRBJ1-5
abundance: .
CDR3nt: TGTGCCAGCAGCCTATGGACAGGTTTCGATCAGCCCCAGCATTTT
CDR3aa: CASSLWTGFDQPQHF

d_gene: .
v_gene: TRBV13
j_gene: TRBJ1-1
abundance: few
CDR3nt: TGTGCCAGCAGTGCCCCGGGCAGGGTCGGCACTGAAGCTTTCTTT
CDR3aa: CASSAPGRVGTEAFF

d_gene: .
v_gene: TRBV19
j_gene: TRBJ1-2
abundance: .
CDR3nt: TGTGCCAGTAGTATAGAGGGAGTGGCAGTGATCTACACCTTC
CDR3aa: CASSIEGVAVIYTF

d_gene: TRBD2
v_gene: TRBV2
j_gene: TRBJ2-5
abundance: .
CDR3nt: TGTGCCAGCCTAGGGACTAGCGACGGAGGAGAGACCCAGTACTTC
CDR3aa: CASLGTSDGGETQYF

d_gene: TRBD1
v_gene: TRBV5-1
j_gene: TRBJ1-6
abundance: few
CDR3nt: TGCGCCAGCAGCTCTCTTGGACAGGGGGTCTATTCACCCCTCCACTTT
CDR3aa: CASSSLGQGVYSPLHF

d_gene: .
v_gene: TRBV7-2
j_gene: TRBJ1-5
abundance: .
CDR3nt: TGTGCCAGCAGCTCCAGCGGGCCCCAGCCCCAGCATTTT
CDR3aa: CASSSSGPQPQHF

d_gene: .
v_gene: TRBV27
j_gene: TRBJ1-4
abundance: .
CDR3nt: TGTGCCAGGGTTGACAGTTGGGAAAAACTGTTTTTT
CDR3aa: CARVDSWEKLFF

d_gene: .
v_gene: TRBV12-5
j_gene: TRBJ1-6
abundance: .
CDR3nt: TGTGCTAGTGGAGTGGGGGGGAAGATGCCACTGAATAATTCACCCCTCCACTTT
CDR3aa: CASGVGGKMPLNNSPLHF

d_gene: .
v_gene: TRBV6-6
j_gene: TRBJ2-4
abundance: .
CDR3nt: TGTGCCAGCAGCCGCCAAGGGGTCAAAAACATTCAGTACTTC
CDR3aa: CASSRQGVKNIQYF

d_gene: .
v_gene: TRBV10-3
j_gene: TRBJ2-3
abundance: .
CDR3nt: TGTGCCACCGGGTTGGGGGGTGGTAGAACAGATACGCAGTATTTT
CDR3aa: CATGLGGGRTDTQYF

d_gene: .
v_gene: TRBV5-1
j_gene: TRBJ2-3
abundance: .
CDR3nt: TGCGCCAGCAGCGACACCACAGATACGCAGTATTTT
CDR3aa: CASSDTTDTQYF

d_gene: .
v_gene: TRBV6-5
j_gene: TRBJ2-1
abundance: .
CDR3nt: TGTGCCAGCAGTTACGACTCTATACACAAGTTCTTC
CDR3aa: CASSYDSIHKFF

d_gene: TRBD1
v_gene: TRBV11-1
j_gene: TRBJ1-6
abundance: .
CDR3nt: TGTGCCAGCAGAATCACAGGGGATAATTCACCCCTCCACTTT
CDR3aa: CASRITGDNSPLHF

d_gene: TRBD2
v_gene: TRBV19
j_gene: TRBJ2-5
abundance: .
CDR3nt: TGTGCCAGTAGTAACAGGGGACTAGCGGGAGTAGAGACCCAGTACTTC
CDR3aa: CASSNRGLAGVETQYF

d_gene: .
v_gene: TRBV7-8
j_gene: TRBJ1-1
abundance: .
CDR3nt: TGTGCCAGCAGCTTAGCGTTACAGAACCAAGCTTTCTTT
CDR3aa: CASSLALQNQAFF

d_gene: TRBD1
v_gene: TRBV29-1
j_gene: TRBJ2-3
abundance: .
CDR3nt: TGCAGCGTTGAGACAGGGGCAGATACGCAGTATTTT
CDR3aa: CSVETGADTQYF

d_gene: .
v_gene: TRBV4-3
j_gene: TRBJ1-1
abundance: .
CDR3nt: TGCGCCAGCAGCCAAGTCGTCTACAGTTACACTGAAGCTTTCTTT
CDR3aa: CASSQVVYSYTEAFF